The 16 T cell receptor beta chains in this list originate from one sample, sequenced in a study of a mutant IDH1 vaccine in newly diagnosed glioma. Assay: immunoSEQ multiplex PCR; the TCRdb copy retains only in-frame clones and omits some. Here the sample spans 29,000 or so clones, more than 65% being singletons. The antigens for these receptors are not known. Time point: week 35, safety follow-up. Every vaccine dose comprised 300 ug of mutant IDH1 20-mer peptide plus topical imiquimod. Sequencing was performed on PBMCs, taken from a glioma patient whose treatment included an IDH1 peptide vaccine. These receptor sequences come from a man aged 50-60 years with glioma.

The V and J genes are TRBV7-2 and TRBJ1-1; D is possibly TRBD1 (5 bases). CDR3 length equals 11 residues. V gave up 4 bases and J gave up 7 bases, with 7 bases separating them. Looked up from germline, CDR1 is SGHTA and CDR2 is FQGNSA. CDR3 sequence reads: CASSWGLEAFF. The CDR3 DNA sequence: TGTGCCAGCAGCTGGGGACTTGAAGCTTTCTTT. Together with reference TRBV7-2 and TRBJ1-1, the CDR3 gives the full variable domain: GAGVSQSPSNKVTEKGKDVELRCDPISGHTALYWYRQSLGQGLEFLIYFQGNSAPDKSGLPSDRFSAERTGGSVSTLTIQRTQQEDSAVYLCASSWGLEAFFGQGTRLTVV.

This clone has more than one count but fewer than ten. This chain uses TRBV2 with TRBJ1-5; TRBD1 is a possible D gene (6 bases). The V end was cut by 3 bases, the J end by 1 base, with 7 bases between. The CDR3 consists of 14 residues. Germline CDR1 reads SNHLY; CDR2 reads FYNNEI. CDR3 amino acids: CASSDGQSNQPQHF. The CDR3 DNA is TGTGCCAGCAGTGACGGACAGAGCAATCAGCCCCAGCATTTT.

The rearrangement joins TRBV5-6 to TRBJ2-1; 7 nucleotides align to TRBD2. Germline values: CDR1 SGHDT, CDR2 YYEEEE. Trimming took 4 bases from V and 9 from J; bases not matched to a gene: 10. This CDR3 contains 14 residues. The CDR3 coding sequence is TGTGCCAGCAGCCGCTCGTCCGGGGGGATTGAGCAGTTCTTC. This gives the protein CASSRSSGGIEQFF. The whole variable domain, filled in from reference TRBV5-6 and TRBJ2-1, reads DAGVTQSPTHLIKTRGQQVTLRCSPKSGHDTVSWYQQALGQGPQFIFQYYEEEERQRGNFPDRFSGHQFPNYSSELNVNALLLGDSALYLCASSRSSGGIEQFFGPGTRLTVL.

This chain connects TRBV7-9 to TRBJ1-2, with 7 positions matching TRBD1. The CDR3 has 14 residues. Trimming at V came to 1 base and at J to 8 bases, leaving 7 bases not matched to a gene. CDR1 is SEHNR and CDR2 is FQNEAQ in the germline V gene (reference sequence). This chain's CDR3 is CASSLDEGAQGYTF. The CDR3 DNA is TGTGCCAGCAGCTTAGACGAGGGGGCGCAAGGCTACACCTTC. Combining the CDR3 with reference TRBV7-9 and TRBJ1-2 gives the whole variable domain DTGVSQNPRHKITKRGQNVTFRCDPISEHNRLYWYRQTLGQGPEFLTYFQNEAQLEKSRLLSDRFSAERPKGSFSTLEIQRTEQGDSAMYLCASSLDEGAQGYTFGSGTRLTVV.

J is TRBJ2-5 and V is TRBV7-9, with a weak D call TRBD1 (5 bases). Trimming shortened V by 1 base and J by 3 bases, and 9 bases separated the two germline ends. Germline V CDR1 and CDR2: SEHNR, FQNEAQ (reference sequence). This CDR3 is 14 amino acids long. CDR3 protein: CASSLVGAEETQYF. Written as DNA, the CDR3 is TGTGCCAGCAGCTTAGTTGGGGCCGAAGAGACCCAGTACTTC.

The V and J genes are TRBV29-1 and TRBJ2-5; possible D gene TRBD2, 6 bases. V was cut by 7 bases and J by 5 bases, with 14 bases left in between. The CDR3 runs 12 residues. Germline CDR1 reads SQVTM; CDR2 reads ANQGSEA. CDR3 amino acids: CSGGRLGETQYF. The CDR3 DNA is TGCAGCGGGGGGAGGCTAGGGGAGACCCAGTACTTC.

This rearrangement joins TRBV5-1 to TRBJ2-7, with 8 bases matching TRBD2. V gave up 0 bases and J gave up 5 bases; unmatched junction bases: 4. The CDR3 is 14 amino acids. The germline V gene encodes CDR1 SGHRS and CDR2 YFSETQ. The CDR3, as DNA: TGCGCCAGCAGCTTGGAGGGACTAGGCAACGAGCAGTACTTC. Its translation is CASSLEGLGNEQYF.

This clone turned up a few times. The chain recombines TRBV30 with TRBJ1-1, with D perhaps matching TRBD1 (5 bases). Per germline, CDR1 GTSNPN and CDR2 SVGIG (reference sequence). This CDR3 region has 15 residues. Trimming removed 3 bases at V and 1 base at J, with 15 bases between. The CDR3 DNA is TGTGCCTGGAGAGACTCGGGGAGGGGGAACACTGAAGCTTTCTTT. This encodes CAWRDSGRGNTEAFF.

This clone was recorded a few times. The J gene is TRBJ1-1, the V gene TRBV6-5; D call uncertain. The CDR3 length is 13 residues. V lost 2 bases, J lost 1 base, and 5 bases lay in between. Per the germline V gene, CDR1 is MNHEY and CDR2 is SVGAGI. The CDR3 DNA reads TGTGCCAGCAGTTACAACAGGAACACTGAAGCTTTCTTT. Amino acids: CASSYNRNTEAFF.

This chain links TRBV30 with TRBJ2-4; D is uncertain. The V gene lost 2 bases and the J gene lost 3 bases, with 5 bases spanning the gap. In germline, CDR1 is GTSNPN, CDR2 SVGIG (reference sequence). The CDR3 is 12 amino acids. The CDR3 is CAWSWDKNIQYF. Here the CDR3 DNA reads TGTGCCTGGAGTTGGGACAAAAACATTCAGTACTTC.

J is TRBJ2-1 and V is TRBV25-1; D is unresolved. V lost 4 bases and J lost 6, with 4 bases in between. Germline V lookup: CDR1 MGHDK, CDR2 SYGVNS. This CDR3 comprises 11 residues. For the CDR3, the DNA is TGTGCCAGCAGTGTTCGCAATGAGCAGTTCTTC. Translated, it gives CASSVRNEQFF.

This sequence joins TRBV27 and TRBJ2-5, with 14 nucleotides matching TRBD2. The CDR3 length is 16 residues. V shed 5 bases, J shed 3 bases, and the junction held 5 bases outside the gene matches. Germline-derived CDR1 and CDR2 are MNHEY and SMNVEV (reference sequence). The CDR3 loop is CASSRRGLAGEETQYF. CDR3 DNA: TGTGCCAGCAGTCGTAGGGGACTAGCGGGGGAAGAGACCCAGTACTTC.

The chain links TRBV6-5 to TRBJ2-7, with D possibly being TRBD2 (7 bases). Trimming shortened V by 10 bases and J by 5 bases, and 24 bases separated the two germline ends. The CDR3 runs to 15 residues. Germline assignment: CDR1 MNHEY and CDR2 SVGAGI. CDR3 loop: CATSPRGGPRNEQYF. For the CDR3, the DNA is TGTGCCACTTCACCGAGGGGGGGCCCGAGGAACGAGCAGTACTTC.

This rearrangement joins TRBV30 to TRBJ2-2; 9 nucleotides align to TRBD1. In germline, CDR1 is GTSNPN, CDR2 SVGIG (reference sequence). CDR3 length: 15 amino acids. V trimming: 4 bases; J trimming: 7 bases; junction bases outside the gene matches: 10. CDR3 nucleotides: TGTGCCTGGACCGTACGGGACAGGGAGGTCGGGGAGCTGTTTTTT. Encoded protein: CAWTVRDREVGELFF.

In this sample, this clone turned up a few times. The V gene is TRBV2, the J gene TRBJ1-5; no definite D call. CDR3 length equals 15 residues. The ends were cut back, 0 bases at V and 2 bases at J, with 8 bases in the middle. Germline assignment: CDR1 SNHLY and CDR2 FYNNEI. The CDR3 sequence: CASSEAGLGNQPQHF. The CDR3 DNA reads as TGTGCCAGCAGTGAAGCAGGGCTTGGCAATCAGCCCCAGCATTTT.

This rearrangement joins TRBV13 to TRBJ1-2, with D maybe TRBD1 (5 bases). This CDR3 is 13 amino acids long. Germline CDR1 PRHDT, CDR2 FYEKMQ (reference sequence). Deletions cut 3 bases from V and 9 bases from J, with 14 bases between. CDR3: CASSLGGWASYTF. CDR3 bases: TGTGCCAGCAGCTTGGGGGGTTGGGCGAGCTACACCTTC.